This is a list of T cell receptor beta chains from one sample in a study of blood T cells in healthy people across ages. TCRdb itself ran the 5' RACE reads through MiXCR, one entry per CDR3 protein. The sample has 1.8 million or so distinct CDR3 sequences; roughly two fifths are singletons. Source material: blood. These receptors all stem from a human donor in good health. Both conserved end residues are part of each CDR3. Fields, in order: clone size, J gene, CDR3 length, V gene, D gene, CDR3 protein, CDR3 DNA. A D gene is named only where the DNA matches it firmly. Clone size is not always given. Where it is, it says once, few, many or a class for expanded clones.

few	TRBJ1-2	16	TRBV12-3/TRBV12-4	-	CASSPRGRERSYGYTF	TGTGCCAGCAGCCCGCGAGGAAGGGAGAGGTCCTATGGCTACACCTTC
few	TRBJ2-7	12	TRBV12-3/TRBV12-4	TRBD1	CASRADRGEQYF	TGTGCCAGCAGGGCAGACAGGGGCGAGCAGTACTTC
-	TRBJ2-7	12	TRBV29-1	-	CSVVGRKYEQYF	TGCAGCGTTGTGGGCAGAAAATACGAGCAGTACTTC
-	TRBJ2-3	17	TRBV6-5	TRBD2	CASSYSYAGGAGDTQYF	TGTGCCAGCAGTTACTCTTACGCGGGGGGCGCAGGGGATACGCAGTATTTT
-	TRBJ2-7	14	TRBV11-2	-	CASRDSRSPYEQYF	TGTGCCAGCAGGGACAGTAGATCCCCCTACGAGCAGTACTTC
-	TRBJ2-3	16	TRBV5-6	TRBD2	CASSLARTRETDTQYF	TGTGCCAGCAGCTTGGCACGGACTAGGGAAACAGATACGCAGTATTTT
-	TRBJ2-1	14	TRBV4-3	-	CVSSQEDSYNEQCF	TGCGTCAGCAGCCAAGAGGACAGCTACAATGAGCAGTGCTTC
-	TRBJ2-1	13	TRBV7-9	TRBD2	CASSTSPAGGQFF	TGTGCCAGCAGCACCAGCCCGGCGGGGGGGCAGTTCTTC
few	TRBJ2-1	14	TRBV4-2	TRBD2	CASSPIAGVDEQFF	TGTGCCAGCAGCCCAATAGCGGGGGTGGATGAGCAGTTCTTC
few	TRBJ2-5	18	TRBV7-9	TRBD2	CASSLGRLAETYQETQYF	TGTGCCAGCAGCTTAGGGCGACTAGCGGAGACATACCAAGAGACCCAGTACTTC